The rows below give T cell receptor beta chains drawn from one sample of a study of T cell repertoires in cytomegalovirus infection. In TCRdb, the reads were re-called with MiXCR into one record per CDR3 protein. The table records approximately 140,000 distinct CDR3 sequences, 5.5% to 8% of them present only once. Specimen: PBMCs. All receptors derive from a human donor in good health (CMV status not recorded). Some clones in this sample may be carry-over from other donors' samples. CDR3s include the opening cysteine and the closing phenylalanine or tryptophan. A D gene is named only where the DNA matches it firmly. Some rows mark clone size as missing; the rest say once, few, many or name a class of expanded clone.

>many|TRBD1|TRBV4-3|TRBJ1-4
TGCGCCAGCAGCCAAGACTTCGTCCGGGACAGGCGTGAAAAACTGTTTTTT
CASSQDFVRDRREKLFF
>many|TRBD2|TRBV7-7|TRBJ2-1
TGTGCCAGCAGCTTTGGCGGGGGGGTCTACAATGAGCAGTTCTTC
CASSFGGGVYNEQFF
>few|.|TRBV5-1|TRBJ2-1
TGCGCCAGCAGCTCGGCAGGGGACGTTGTCTACAATGAGCAGTTCTTC
CASSSAGDVVYNEQFF
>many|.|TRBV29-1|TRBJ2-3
TGCAGCTCAGACAAGACAGATACGCAGTATTTT
CSSDKTDTQYF
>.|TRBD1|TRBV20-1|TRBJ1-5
TGCAGTGCCAAAACAGGGGGCGAGGATCAGCCCCAGCATTTT
CSAKTGGEDQPQHF
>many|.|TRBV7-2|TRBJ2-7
TGTGCCAGCAGCTTAGGTATATCCTACGAGCAGTACTTC
CASSLGISYEQYF
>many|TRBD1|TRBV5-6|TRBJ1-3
TGTGCCAGCAGCTCCGACAGGGCCTCTGGAAACACCATATATTTT
CASSSDRASGNTIYF
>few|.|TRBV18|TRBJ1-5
TGTGCCAGCTCACCCTTCGACTCAGGTAGCAATCAGCCCCAGCATTTT
CASSPFDSGSNQPQHF
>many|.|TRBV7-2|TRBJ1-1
TGTGCCAGCAGCTACGTCTTAGGCCATTACACTGAAGCTTTCTTT
CASSYVLGHYTEAFF
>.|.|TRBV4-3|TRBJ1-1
TGCGCCAGCAGCCAAGGGTTCGGCGGGAACACTGAAGCTTTCTTT
CASSQGFGGNTEAFF
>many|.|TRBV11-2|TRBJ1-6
TGTGCCAGCAGCTTATTCTGGACAGATAATTCACCCCTCCACTTT
CASSLFWTDNSPLHF
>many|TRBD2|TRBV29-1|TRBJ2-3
TGCAGCGTTCCTCCAGAGGGACTAGCGTCAGATACGCAGTATTTT
CSVPPEGLASDTQYF
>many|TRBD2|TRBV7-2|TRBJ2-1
TGTGCCAGCATCGGGGGGAGCTCCTACAATGAGCAGTTCTTC
CASIGGSSYNEQFF
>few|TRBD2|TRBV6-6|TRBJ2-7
TGTGCCAGCAGTCAAACGGGAGGGAGTGGGTACGAGCAGTACTTC
CASSQTGGSGYEQYF